Listed below are T cell receptor beta chains from one sample, sequenced in a study of blood T cell repertoires in COVID-19. TCRdb's table, derived via immunoSEQ multiplex PCR, lists solely in-frame clones and lacks some. The sample carries about 370,000 clones, about 89% recorded once. Sequenced input: peripheral blood. The receptors were sampled from a woman under 40 with COVID-19, enrolled during active disease. CDR3s include the opening cysteine and the closing phenylalanine or tryptophan. A D gene is named only where the DNA matches it firmly. Rows may omit the clone size; those that give it use once, few, many or a size class.

D gene,V gene,clone size,J gene,CDR3 protein,CDR3 DNA
.,TRBV11-2,.,TRBJ2-7,CASSLDSEGGYEQYF,TGTGCCAGCAGCTTAGACTCCGAGGGAGGCTACGAGCAGTACTTC
TRBD1,TRBV6-5,.,TRBJ2-7,CASSLFQGTGFDEQYF,TGTGCCAGCAGTTTATTCCAGGGGACAGGGTTCGACGAGCAGTACTTC
.,TRBV2,.,TRBJ2-5,CASIAIQETQYF,TGTGCCAGCATAGCAATACAAGAGACCCAGTACTTC
TRBD1,TRBV5-5,.,TRBJ1-1,CASSFPEGQGLKNTEAFF,TGTGCCAGCAGCTTCCCGGAGGGACAGGGGCTTAAGAACACTGAAGCTTTCTTT
.,TRBV19,.,TRBJ2-7,CASSTGIDSKQYF,TGTGCCAGTAGTACAGGGATAGATTCGAAACAGTACTTC
TRBD1,TRBV27,.,TRBJ1-2,CASSSGLTGGAGYTF,TGTGCCAGCAGTTCCGGACTTACAGGGGGCGCAGGCTACACCTTC
TRBD1,TRBV28,once,TRBJ1-5,CASSLWDRGYSNQPQHF,TGTGCCAGCAGTTTATGGGACAGGGGATATAGCAATCAGCCCCAGCATTTT
.,TRBV2,.,TRBJ2-2,CASTLRSNTGELFF,TGTGCCAGCACTCTCCGTTCGAACACCGGGGAGCTGTTTTTT
.,TRBV30,.,TRBJ1-2,CAWSEPGVRYGYTF,TGTGCCTGGAGTGAGCCGGGGGTTCGGTATGGCTACACCTTC
TRBD1,TRBV5-1,.,TRBJ1-6,CASSLNRGENSPLHF,TGCGCCAGCAGCTTAAACAGGGGGGAGAATTCACCCCTCCACTTT
TRBD1,TRBV2,.,TRBJ2-3,CATRDREADTQYF,TGTGCCACCCGGGACAGGGAAGCAGATACGCAGTATTTT
.,TRBV7-9,.,TRBJ2-1,CASSDSPGGGSYNEQFF,TGTGCCAGCAGCGACTCCCCCGGGGGAGGCTCCTACAATGAGCAGTTCTTC
.,TRBV6-5,.,TRBJ2-5,CASSPRGETQYF,TGTGCCAGCAGTCCTCGGGGTGAGACCCAGTACTTC
TRBD1,TRBV29-1,.,TRBJ2-1,CSAGTGGGIQNEQFF,TGCAGCGCTGGGACAGGGGGCGGAATACAGAATGAGCAGTTCTTC